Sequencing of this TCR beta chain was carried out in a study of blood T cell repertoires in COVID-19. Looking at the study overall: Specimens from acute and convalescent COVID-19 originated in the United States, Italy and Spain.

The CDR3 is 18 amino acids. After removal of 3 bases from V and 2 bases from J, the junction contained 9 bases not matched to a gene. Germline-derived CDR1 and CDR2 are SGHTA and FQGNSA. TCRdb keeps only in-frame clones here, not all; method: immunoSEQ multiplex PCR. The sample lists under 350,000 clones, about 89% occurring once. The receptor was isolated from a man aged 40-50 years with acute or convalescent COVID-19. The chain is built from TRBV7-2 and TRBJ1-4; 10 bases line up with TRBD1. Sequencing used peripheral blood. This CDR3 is CASSFYGTGEFTNEKLFF. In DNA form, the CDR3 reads TGTGCCAGCAGCTTCTACGGGACAGGGGAGTTCACTAATGAAAAACTGTTTTTT.